This T cell receptor (beta chain) was sequenced during a study of T-cell reconstitution after alpha-beta-depleted transplantation in children (dated by TCRdb to about 2016). Regarding the study in general: Using TCR repertoire profiling, the study quantitatively followed how T-cell immune reconstitution unfolded in children after TCRalphabeta/CD19-depleted allogeneic hematopoietic cell transplantation.

Many counts were recorded for this clonotype. This receptor's antigen is unknown. One base away there is no much larger clone; base qualities are not given. The sample's treatment or condition label is to be understood as: allogeneic hematopoietic cell transplantation with graft depleted of TCRalphabeta T cells and CD19 B cells. TCRalphabeta/CD19-depleted allogeneic hematopoietic cell grafts were given to the transplant recipients, all of whom were children. Broad study findings and their caveats: About two months after transplant, the apparently early recovery of alphabetaT-cell counts reportedly depended on just several hundred clones that had expanded rapidly and came from non-depleted graft cells. In some patients, high TCRbeta diversity at day 60 was attributed to recipient T cells and intrathymic progenitors that had survived conditioning. The frequencies of hyperexpanded clones fell over the following months, and after one year, T-cell counts and TCRbeta diversity were mostly attributed to newly produced T cells.

Preparation of the library involved PCR. The instrument given in TCRdb is Illumina HiSeq 2500. TCR libraries were prepared with molecular barcoding, using unique molecular identifiers to normalize TCRbeta repertoire quantification. TCRdb ran its own pipeline on the public reads, namely fastp trimming at Q25 and MiXCR clone calling, and kept in-frame beta chains. Every distinct CDR3 protein forms one entry, paired with its most common genes and DNA. The sample table shows about 440,000 distinct CDR3 sequences, and about 40% are seen once. In total, the top ten clones hold roughly a quarter of the sample. V loses 5 bases at its end and J loses 3 bases; junction bases beyond the gene matches: 9. The CDR1 and CDR2 encoded by the germline V gene are SGHAT and FQNNGV. Including cysteine and phenylalanine, the CDR3 has 17 amino acids. Just CDR3 DNA is preserved here, 51 bases in frame from base 1.

The material was PBMCs, obtained before TCRalphabeta/CD19-depleted stem cell transplant. The chain is made from TRBV11-2 and TRBJ2-1, with 11 junctional bases fitting TRBD2. This clonotype was sampled from a girl aged 2-15 years with aplastic anemia, due to receive a stem cell transplant. The CDR3 reads as follows: CASSGQLAGAYYNEQFF. The bases read TGTGCCAGCAGCGGACAACTAGCGGGAGCGTACTACAATGAGCAGTTCTTC.